The rows below give T cell receptor beta chains drawn from one sample of a study of shared clonotypes between healthy human individuals. Sequenced by immunoSEQ multiplex PCR; TCRdb stores in-frame clones only, minus some. The profile shows millions of clones, approximately 94% of them singletons. The sample taken for sequencing was naive CD4+ T cells sorted from blood. Source of these receptors: a man younger than 30 in good health. The conserved cysteine and the conserved F or W are not part of the CDR3 here. The order of the fields is V gene, J gene, CDR3 protein.

TRBV5-1	TRBJ1-2	ASSPRGDGYGYT
TRBV28	TRBJ2-5	ASGSRQETQY
TRBV7-6	TRBJ2-7	ASSLGGRTAISYEQY
TRBV5-1	TRBJ2-3	ASSLSKTSSTDTQY
TRBV6-5	TRBJ2-7	ASSYSRSGYEQY
TRBV29-1	TRBJ1-1	SVEPLLDTNTEAF
TRBV6-5	TRBJ2-5	ASTPLRGETQY
TRBV6-1	TRBJ1-5	ASSPWGGEGQPQH
TRBV7-8	TRBJ2-5	ASSLVGYQETQY
TRBV6-6	TRBJ1-6	ASSYQAGNSPLH
TRBV5-1	TRBJ2-3	ASSLGDVTDTQY
TRBV6-5	TRBJ1-3	ASSYGTVGNTIY
TRBV20-1	TRBJ2-3	SAGTTDTQY
TRBV5-6	TRBJ2-1	ASSPDRGGGNEQF
TRBV7-2	TRBJ1-2	ASSSVITGSYGYT
TRBV7-2	TRBJ1-3	ASSLMGLKRPNGNTIY
TRBV4-1	TRBJ1-1	ASSKQDRTNTEAF
TRBV7-2	TRBJ2-7	ASSLGVSGSYEQY